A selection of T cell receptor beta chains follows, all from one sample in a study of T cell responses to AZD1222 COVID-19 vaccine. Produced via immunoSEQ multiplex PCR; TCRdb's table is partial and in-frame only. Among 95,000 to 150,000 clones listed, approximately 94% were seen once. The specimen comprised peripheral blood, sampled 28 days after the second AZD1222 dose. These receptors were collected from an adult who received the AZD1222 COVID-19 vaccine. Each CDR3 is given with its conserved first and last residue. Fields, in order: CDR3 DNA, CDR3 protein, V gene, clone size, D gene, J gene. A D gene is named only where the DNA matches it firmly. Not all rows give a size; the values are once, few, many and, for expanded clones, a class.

TGTGCCAGCAGCCTGACTGCTAGCGGGAGGGCCGGGGTGCAGTTCTTC	CASSLTASGRAGVQFF	TRBV6-2/TRBV6-3	few	TRBD2	TRBJ2-1
TGTGCCACCAGTGAACGGACAGGGAGAGGGGACACCGGGGAGCTGTTTTTT	CATSERTGRGDTGELFF	TRBV24-1	-	TRBD1	TRBJ2-2
TGCGCCAGCAGCCACGCAGGGGATACTAACTATGGCTACACCTTC	CASSHAGDTNYGYTF	TRBV4-1	-	-	TRBJ1-2
TGCGCCAGCAGCTCGGGACTAGCGGAAAGCACAGATACGCAGTATTTT	CASSSGLAESTDTQYF	TRBV5-1	-	TRBD2	TRBJ2-3
TGCGCCAGCACCGGGACATCCCGGGCCAACGTCCTGACTTTC	CASTGTSRANVLTF	TRBV10-1	-	-	TRBJ2-6
TGTGCCAGCAGCTCCACTGCTTATGGGAGCCGAATCCGGTTCTTC	CASSSTAYGSRIRFF	TRBV11-2	-	-	TRBJ2-1
TGTGCCAGCAGCTTCGCCGACAGGGGGAAGAGCTATGGCTACACCTTC	CASSFADRGKSYGYTF	TRBV7-9	once	TRBD1	TRBJ1-2
TGTGCCAGCAGCCACATTTTCGGCAGGGACCCAGAGACCCAGTACTTC	CASSHIFGRDPETQYF	TRBV7-7	once	-	TRBJ2-5
TGCGCCAGCAGTGAGTCGGTAGCGGTGACCTACAATGAGCAGTTCTTC	CASSESVAVTYNEQFF	TRBV10-1	-	-	TRBJ2-1
TGTGCCAGCAGCTACGGACAGGGGGATTCACCCCTCCACTTT	CASSYGQGDSPLHF	TRBV5-6	-	TRBD1	TRBJ1-6
TGTGCCAGCAGTTTATCTTCCAGCCTTGAAGCTTTCTTT	CASSLSSSLEAFF	TRBV12-3/TRBV12-4	once	-	TRBJ1-1
TGTGCCAGCAGCTTCACAGGGAACACTGAAGCTTTCTTT	CASSFTGNTEAFF	TRBV7-3	-	-	TRBJ1-1
-	CASSPVGPGMRFSLSYGYTF	TRBV18	once	-	TRBJ1-2
TGCGCCAGCAGCCGCCCCGAAGAGGGGCTTAATGAAAAACTGTTTTTT	CASSRPEEGLNEKLFF	TRBV4-3	once	-	TRBJ1-4
TGCGCCAGCAGCTCGGGGACAGCCTCCAATGAAAAACTGTTTTTT	CASSSGTASNEKLFF	TRBV5-1	once	TRBD1	TRBJ1-4
TGTGCCAGCAGTTTCTCCTCTGGTTTCGGACTGAGCTATGGCTACACCTTC	CASSFSSGFGLSYGYTF	TRBV28	-	-	TRBJ1-2
TGTGCCAGCAGGAGGGGGGCAGGCACCGGGGAGCTGTTTTTT	CASRRGAGTGELFF	TRBV6-5	few	-	TRBJ2-2
TGTGCCAGCAGCTTAAATAAGGGACCTGCAACTAATGAAAAACTGTTTTTT	CASSLNKGPATNEKLFF	TRBV7-2	-	-	TRBJ1-4
TGTGCCAGCAGCGTAGCTGGGTCGCCGAACTATGGCTACACCTTC	CASSVAGSPNYGYTF	TRBV9	-	-	TRBJ1-2
TGTGCCAGCAGGAGGACTAGCGGGGGCTCGAAGACCCAGTACTTC	CASRRTSGGSKTQYF	TRBV2	-	TRBD2	TRBJ2-5
TGCGCCAGCAGCTTGTATGCGGGGGCCCCAAACAATGAGCAGTTCTTC	CASSLYAGAPNNEQFF	TRBV5-1	-	-	TRBJ2-1
TGCGCCAGCAGCTTGGCCGGGTACACCGGGGAGCTGTTTTTT	CASSLAGYTGELFF	TRBV5-1	-	-	TRBJ2-2
TGTGCCAGCAGCCAAGTATGGCAGGGGGTGAAAACTGAAGCTTTCTTT	CASSQVWQGVKTEAFF	TRBV3-1/TRBV3-2	-	TRBD1	TRBJ1-1
TGTGCCAGCAGCTTGCGTTCAAATTCACCCCTCCACTTT	CASSLRSNSPLHF	TRBV5-4	-	-	TRBJ1-6
TGTGCCAGCAGCTTTTCGACAGGAGTATCACCCGAGCAGTACTTC	CASSFSTGVSPEQYF	TRBV7-9	-	-	TRBJ2-7
TGTGCCAGCAGTTACTCCCGGATCCAGGGGGAGACCCAGTACTTC	CASSYSRIQGETQYF	TRBV6-5	-	-	TRBJ2-5
TGTGCCAGCACCCCAGACTCCCATTATAATTCACCCCTCCACTTT	CASTPDSHYNSPLHF	TRBV25-1	-	-	TRBJ1-6
TGTGCCACCAGCAGAGATCCACAGGGGGATCAGCCCCAGCATTTT	CATSRDPQGDQPQHF	TRBV15	few	TRBD1	TRBJ1-5
TGTGCCAGCAGCCCTTATGGGGGTTCTGGGGCCAACGTCCTGACTTTC	CASSPYGGSGANVLTF	TRBV11-2	-	-	TRBJ2-6
TGTGCCAGCAGTTCGATAAGGGAGAGCGGCTACACCTTC	CASSSIRESGYTF	TRBV27	-	-	TRBJ1-2
TGCGCCAGCAGCCAAGACCGGGACAGAGATGAAAAACTGTTTTTT	CASSQDRDRDEKLFF	TRBV4-3	-	TRBD1	TRBJ1-4
TGTGCCAGCAGTTCCCAGACAGGGTCTGGAAACACCATATATTTT	CASSSQTGSGNTIYF	TRBV27	-	TRBD1	TRBJ1-3
TGTGCCAGCAGCCCCATCGGGGGGGGCCTTCAAGAGACCCAGTACTTC	CASSPIGGGLQETQYF	TRBV7-9	-	TRBD2	TRBJ2-5
TGTGCCAGTATCCCATATACCGGGACTGAAGCTTTCTTT	CASIPYTGTEAFF	TRBV19	-	-	TRBJ1-1
TGTGCCAGCAGCCTAGATGCAGGGTGGGGTGGCTACACCTTC	CASSLDAGWGGYTF	TRBV7-2	-	-	TRBJ1-2
TGTGCCAGCAGTGAAGTTGGTAACAGGGGAAGCTCCTATAATTCACCCCTCCACTTT	CASSEVGNRGSSYNSPLHF	TRBV6-1	once	TRBD1	TRBJ1-6
TGTGCCAGCTGTCCCGCGGCCCACAATGAGCAGTTCTTC	CASCPAAHNEQFF	TRBV27	-	-	TRBJ2-1
TGCGCCAGCAGCTCTTACGACAGTAGGGACACTGAAGCTTTCTTT	CASSSYDSRDTEAFF	TRBV5-1	-	-	TRBJ1-1
TGTGCCATCGGTGGGGCCGCTGACTATGGCTACACCTTC	CAIGGAADYGYTF	TRBV10-3	-	-	TRBJ1-2
TGTGCCAGCAGCTTAGGGACTAACTACAATGAGCAGTTCTTC	CASSLGTNYNEQFF	TRBV7-2	-	-	TRBJ2-1
TGTGCCAGCAGCCCCGGGACACGTACTTATGGCTACACCTTC	CASSPGTRTYGYTF	TRBV5-6	-	-	TRBJ1-2
TGCAGCGTCGAGGGTCAGGGGGCTCGGTACGAGCAGTACTTC	CSVEGQGARYEQYF	TRBV29-1	-	TRBD1	TRBJ2-7
TGTGCCAGCAGCCTCGGCGGAGGGGAACGGGGGCAGTTCTTC	CASSLGGGERGQFF	TRBV14	-	-	TRBJ2-1
TGTGCCAGTAGTATAGGACAACCCTACACTGAAGCTTTCTTT	CASSIGQPYTEAFF	TRBV19	-	-	TRBJ1-1
TGTGCCAGCAGCCGAAATTCCCCCTCCTATAATTCACCCCTCCACTTT	CASSRNSPSYNSPLHF	TRBV7-3	-	-	TRBJ1-6
TGTGCCAGCAGGGTAGAAGGGGCAAGAAGTTCACCCCTCCACTTT	CASRVEGARSSPLHF	TRBV11-2	-	-	TRBJ1-6
TGCGCCAGCAGCCCGGACCCGTCCGGGACGCCCTATGGCTACACCTTC	CASSPDPSGTPYGYTF	TRBV4-3	-	-	TRBJ1-2